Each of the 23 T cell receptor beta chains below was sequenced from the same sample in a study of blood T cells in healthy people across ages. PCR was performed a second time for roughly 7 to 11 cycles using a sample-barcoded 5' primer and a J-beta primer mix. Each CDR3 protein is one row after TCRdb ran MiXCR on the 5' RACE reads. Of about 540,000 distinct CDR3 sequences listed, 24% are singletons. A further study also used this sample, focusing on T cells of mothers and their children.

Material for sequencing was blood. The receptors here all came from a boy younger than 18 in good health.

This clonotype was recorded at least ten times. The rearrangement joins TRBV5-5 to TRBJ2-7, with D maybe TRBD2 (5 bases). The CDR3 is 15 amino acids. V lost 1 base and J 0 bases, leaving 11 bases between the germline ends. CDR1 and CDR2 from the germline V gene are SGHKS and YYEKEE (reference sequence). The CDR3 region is CASSLFLRDSYEQYF. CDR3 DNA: TGTGCCAGCAGCTTGTTTCTGAGGGACTCCTACGAGCAGTACTTC.

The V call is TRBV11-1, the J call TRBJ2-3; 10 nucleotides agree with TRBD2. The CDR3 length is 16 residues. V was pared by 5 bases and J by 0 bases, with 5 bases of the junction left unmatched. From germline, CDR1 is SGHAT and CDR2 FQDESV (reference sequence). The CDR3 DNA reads TGTGCCAGCAGCGTCGGGACTAGCGACAGCACAGATACGCAGTATTTT. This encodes CASSVGTSDSTDTQYF.

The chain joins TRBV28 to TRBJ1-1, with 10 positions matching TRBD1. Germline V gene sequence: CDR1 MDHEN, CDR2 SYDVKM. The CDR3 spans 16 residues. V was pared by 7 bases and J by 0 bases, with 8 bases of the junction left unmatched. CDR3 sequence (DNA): TGTGCCAGCACAATCGACAGGGGGCGGTTGAACACTGAAGCTTTCTTT. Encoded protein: CASTIDRGRLNTEAFF.

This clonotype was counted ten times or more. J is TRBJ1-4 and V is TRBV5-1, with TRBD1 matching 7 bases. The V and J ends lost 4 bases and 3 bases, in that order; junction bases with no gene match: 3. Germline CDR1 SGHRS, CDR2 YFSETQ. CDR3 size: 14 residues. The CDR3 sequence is CASSPGGANEKLFF. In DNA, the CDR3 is TGCGCCAGCAGCCCAGGGGGAGCTAATGAAAAACTGTTTTTT.

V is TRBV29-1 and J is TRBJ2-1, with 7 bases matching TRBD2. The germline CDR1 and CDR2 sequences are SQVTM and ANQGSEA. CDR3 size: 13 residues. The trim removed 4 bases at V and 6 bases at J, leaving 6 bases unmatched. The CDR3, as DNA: TGCAGCGTTGCCGGGAGGCTCCTCAATGAGCAGTTCTTC. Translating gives CSVAGRLLNEQFF.

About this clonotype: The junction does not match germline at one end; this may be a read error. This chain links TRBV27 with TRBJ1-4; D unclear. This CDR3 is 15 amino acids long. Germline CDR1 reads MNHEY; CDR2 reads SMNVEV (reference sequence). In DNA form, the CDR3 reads TGTGCCAGCCGGGCAGGCGCCTCAACTACTGAAAAACTGTTTTTT. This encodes CASRAGASTTEKLFF. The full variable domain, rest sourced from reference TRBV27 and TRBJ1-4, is EAQVTQNPRYLITVTGKKLTVTCSQNMNHEYMSWYRQDPGLGLRQIYYSMNVEVTDKGDVPEGYKVSRKEKRNFPLILESPSPNQTSLYFCASRAGASTTEKLFFGSGTQLSVL.

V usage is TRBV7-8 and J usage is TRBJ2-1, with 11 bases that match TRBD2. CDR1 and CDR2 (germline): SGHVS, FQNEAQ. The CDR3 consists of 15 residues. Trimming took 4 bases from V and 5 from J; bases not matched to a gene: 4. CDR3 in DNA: TGTGCCAGCAGCTCGGGACTAGCGGACCACAATGAGCAGTTCTTC. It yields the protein CASSSGLADHNEQFF.

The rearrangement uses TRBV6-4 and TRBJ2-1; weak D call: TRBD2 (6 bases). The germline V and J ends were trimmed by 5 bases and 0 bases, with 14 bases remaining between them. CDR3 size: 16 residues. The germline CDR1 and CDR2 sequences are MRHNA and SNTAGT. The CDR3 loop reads CASSSRGYSSYNEQFF. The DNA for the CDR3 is TGTGCCAGCAGTTCTCGGGGGTATAGCTCCTACAATGAGCAGTTCTTC.

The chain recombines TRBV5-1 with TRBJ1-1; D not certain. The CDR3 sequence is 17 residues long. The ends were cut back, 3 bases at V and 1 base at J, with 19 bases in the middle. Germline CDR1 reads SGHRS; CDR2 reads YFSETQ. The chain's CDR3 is CASSWGIGDTGNTEAFF. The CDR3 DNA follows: TGCGCCAGCAGCTGGGGAATTGGGGATACGGGGAACACTGAAGCTTTCTTT.

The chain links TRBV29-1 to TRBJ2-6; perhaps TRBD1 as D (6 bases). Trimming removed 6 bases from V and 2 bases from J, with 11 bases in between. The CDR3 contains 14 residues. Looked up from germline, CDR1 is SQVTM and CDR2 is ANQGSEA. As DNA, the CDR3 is TGCAGCGTGGCACAGGGACCTGGGGCCAACGTCCTGACTTTC. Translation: CSVAQGPGANVLTF.

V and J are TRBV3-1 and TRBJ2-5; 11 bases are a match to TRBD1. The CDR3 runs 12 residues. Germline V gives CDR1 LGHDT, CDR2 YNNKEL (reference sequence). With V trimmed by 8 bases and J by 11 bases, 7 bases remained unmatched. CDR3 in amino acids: CASGQGAREQYF. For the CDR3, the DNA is TGTGCCAGCGGACAGGGGGCGAGAGAGCAGTACTTC.

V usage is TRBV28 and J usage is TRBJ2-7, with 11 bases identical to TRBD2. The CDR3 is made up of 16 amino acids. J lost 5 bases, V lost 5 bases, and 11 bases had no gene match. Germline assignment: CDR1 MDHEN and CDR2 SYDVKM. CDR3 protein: CASSPIAGGIGNEQYF. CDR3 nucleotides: TGTGCCAGCAGTCCGATAGCGGGGGGGATCGGGAACGAGCAGTACTTC.

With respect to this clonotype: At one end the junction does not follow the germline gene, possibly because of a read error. CDR3 coding DNA: TGTGCCAGCTCACCGGGGGGCCCGCTAATGAACACCGAAGCTTTCTTT. It yields the protein CASSPGGPLMNTEAFF. The chain has TRBV18 and TRBJ1-1, with TRBD1 as a possible D gene (6 bases). The germline V gene has CDR1 KGHSH and CDR2 LQKENI. CDR3 length: 16 amino acids.

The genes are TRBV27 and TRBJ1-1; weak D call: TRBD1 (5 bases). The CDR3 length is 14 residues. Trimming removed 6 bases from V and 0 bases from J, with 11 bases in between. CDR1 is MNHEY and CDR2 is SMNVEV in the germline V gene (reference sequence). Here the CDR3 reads CASRRDFMNTEAFF. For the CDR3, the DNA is TGTGCCAGCAGGCGGGACTTCATGAACACTGAAGCTTTCTTT.

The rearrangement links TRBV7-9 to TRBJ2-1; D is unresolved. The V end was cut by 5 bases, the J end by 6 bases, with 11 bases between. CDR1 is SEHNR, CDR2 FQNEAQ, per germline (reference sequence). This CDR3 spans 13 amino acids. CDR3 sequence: CASSDLQINEQFF. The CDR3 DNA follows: TGTGCCAGCAGCGACCTACAGATCAATGAGCAGTTCTTC.

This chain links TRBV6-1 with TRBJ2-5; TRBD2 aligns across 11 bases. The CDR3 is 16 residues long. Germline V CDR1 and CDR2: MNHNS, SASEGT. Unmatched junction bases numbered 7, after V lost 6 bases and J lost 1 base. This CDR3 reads CASSRGTSGAQETQYF. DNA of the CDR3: TGTGCCAGCAGCCGTGGGACTAGCGGAGCCCAAGAGACCCAGTACTTC.

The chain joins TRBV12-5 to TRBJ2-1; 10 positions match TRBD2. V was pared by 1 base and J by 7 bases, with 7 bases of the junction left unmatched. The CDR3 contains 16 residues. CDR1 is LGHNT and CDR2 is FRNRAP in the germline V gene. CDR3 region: CASGLERPGLANEQFF. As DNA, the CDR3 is TGTGCTAGTGGTTTGGAGAGACCGGGACTAGCGAATGAGCAGTTCTTC.

The CDR3 reads CASSRQGGSYNEQFF. CDR3 nucleotide sequence: TGTGCCAGCAGCCGCCAGGGGGGGTCCTACAATGAGCAGTTCTTC. The genes are TRBV3-1 and TRBJ2-5, with D possibly being TRBD1 or TRBD2 (7 bases each). Judging by the DNA end, TRBJ2-1 fits better; the J call may be wrong. The CDR3 has 15 amino acids. The germline gives CDR1 LGHDT, CDR2 YNNKEL (reference sequence).

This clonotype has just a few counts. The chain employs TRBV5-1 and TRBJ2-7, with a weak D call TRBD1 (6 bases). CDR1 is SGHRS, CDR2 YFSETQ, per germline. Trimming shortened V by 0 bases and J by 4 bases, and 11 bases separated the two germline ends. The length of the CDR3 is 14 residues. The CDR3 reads CASSLVLGGYEQYF. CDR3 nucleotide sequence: TGCGCCAGCAGCTTGGTACTAGGGGGATACGAGCAGTACTTC. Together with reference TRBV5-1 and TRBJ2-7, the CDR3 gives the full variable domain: KAGVTQTPRYLIKTRGQQVTLSCSPISGHRSVSWYQQTPGQGLQFLFEYFSETQRNKGNFPGRFSGRQFSNSRSEMNVSTLELGDSALYLCASSLVLGGYEQYFGPGTRLTVT.

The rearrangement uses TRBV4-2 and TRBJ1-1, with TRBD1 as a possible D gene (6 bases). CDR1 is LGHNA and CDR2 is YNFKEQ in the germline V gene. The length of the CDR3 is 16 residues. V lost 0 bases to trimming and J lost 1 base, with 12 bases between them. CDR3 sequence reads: CASSQEAGQRNTEAFF. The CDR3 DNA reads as TGTGCCAGCAGCCAAGAAGCGGGACAACGGAACACTGAAGCTTTCTTT.

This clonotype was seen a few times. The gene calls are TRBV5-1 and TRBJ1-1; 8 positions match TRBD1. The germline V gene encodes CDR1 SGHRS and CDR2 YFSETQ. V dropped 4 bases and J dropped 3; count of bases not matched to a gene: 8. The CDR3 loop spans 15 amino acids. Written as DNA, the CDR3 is TGCGCCAGCAGCCCACTGGACAGGGAGGACACTGAAGCTTTCTTT. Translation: CASSPLDREDTEAFF.

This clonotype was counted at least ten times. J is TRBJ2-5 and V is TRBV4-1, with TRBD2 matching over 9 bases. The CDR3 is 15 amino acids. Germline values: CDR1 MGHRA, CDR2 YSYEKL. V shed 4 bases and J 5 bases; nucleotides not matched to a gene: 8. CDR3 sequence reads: CASSLLAGVGETQYF. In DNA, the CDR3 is TGCGCCAGCAGCCTCTTAGCGGGGGTGGGGGAGACCCAGTACTTC.

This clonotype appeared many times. CDR3 coding DNA: TGTGCCAGCAGTTACGGATTGGGTCTACGGGAAAAAGAGACCCAGTACTTC. Its translation is CASSYGLGLREKETQYF. This chain uses TRBV6-2 or TRBV6-3 with TRBJ2-5; perhaps TRBD2 as D (5 bases). V was pared by 2 bases and J by 3 bases, with 19 bases between. CDR1 MNHEY and CDR2 SVGEGT come from the germline V gene. The CDR3 is 17 residues long.